The 31 T cell receptor beta chains in this list originate from one sample, sequenced in a study of T cell repertoires in cytomegalovirus infection. TCRdb independently ran MiXCR on the reads; one entry per CDR3 protein. The profile shows over 50,000 distinct CDR3 sequences, around 20% of them singletons. These receptors have no identified antigens. This specimen was CD8+ T cells from cultured PBMCs, taken from culture after CMV antigen stimulation. The receptors shown here come from a human donor in good health (CMV status not recorded). Some clones in this sample may be carry-over from other donors' samples.

This clonotype was counted only a few times. The chain is built from TRBV14 and TRBJ2-7, with no clear D. Germline loops: CDR1 SGHDN, CDR2 FVKESK. V lost 2 bases, J lost 1 base, and 3 bases lay in between. The CDR3 is 12 amino acids. The CDR3 DNA follows: TGTGCCAGCAGCCAACTTTCCTACGAGCAGTACTTC. This sequence encodes CASSQLSYEQYF.

The chain carries TRBV30 and TRBJ2-1, with 8 positions matching TRBD1. With 5 bases clipped from V and 3 bases from J, the junction kept 12 bases outside the gene matches. The V gene's germline CDR1 is GTSNPN and CDR2 SVGIG (reference sequence). The CDR3 runs to 16 residues. The CDR3 reads CAWAPPEQGDYNEQFF. Here the CDR3 DNA reads TGTGCCTGGGCTCCCCCCGAACAGGGGGACTACAATGAGCAGTTCTTC.

The V gene is TRBV7-9, the J gene TRBJ1-1; D is possibly TRBD1 (5 bases). CDR1 SEHNR and CDR2 FQNEAQ come from the germline V gene (reference sequence). CDR3 length: 14 amino acids. V lost 8 bases and J lost 6, with 19 bases in between. The CDR3 here is CASVGEGWGPEAFF. Written as DNA, the CDR3 is TGTGCCAGCGTTGGGGAGGGATGGGGCCCTGAAGCTTTCTTT.

For this clonotype: A read error is possible here, since a much larger clone lies one base away. V is TRBV7-8 and J is TRBJ1-1; weak D call: TRBD1 (5 bases). The CDR3 runs to 12 residues. Germline V CDR1 and CDR2: SGHVS, FQNEAQ. CDR3 DNA sequence: TGTGCCAGCAGGTTAGGGGAAACTGAAGCTTTCTTT. This sequence encodes CASRLGETEAFF.

The chain is built from TRBV4-1 and TRBJ2-3; TRBD1 agrees at 7 bases. The germline V gene has CDR1 MGHRA and CDR2 YSYEKL. Trimming removed 4 bases from V and 2 bases from J; junction bases left unmatched: 6. CDR3 size: 15 residues. CDR3 residues: CASSPRDSSTDTQYF. The CDR3 bases are TGCGCCAGCAGCCCCCGGGACAGCTCCACAGATACGCAGTATTTT.

CDR3 DNA sequence: TGTGCCAGCAGTGACGGACAGAACACAGATACGCAGTATTTT. Residues: CASSDGQNTDTQYF. The chain recombines TRBV27 with TRBJ2-3; tentative D call: TRBD1 (6 bases). Germline CDR1 and CDR2: MNHEY and SMNVEV (reference sequence). CDR3 size: 14 residues. V was trimmed by 5 bases and J by 2 bases, leaving 11 bases between them.

This clonotype was found a few times. The chain recombines TRBV11-2 with TRBJ2-7; 11 bases align to TRBD2. Germline values: CDR1 SGHAT, CDR2 FQNNGV. The CDR3 consists of 16 residues. V was pared by 4 bases and J by 3 bases, with 8 bases of the junction left unmatched. The CDR3 sequence: CASSSEILAGVYEQYF. The CDR3 bases are TGTGCCAGCAGCTCAGAAATACTAGCGGGAGTCTACGAGCAGTACTTC. Filled out from reference TRBV11-2 and TRBJ2-7, the complete variable domain reads EAGVAQSPRYKIIEKRQSVAFWCNPISGHATLYWYQQILGQGPKLLIQFQNNGVVDDSQLPKDRFSAERLKGVDSTLKIQPAKLEDSAVYLCASSSEILAGVYEQYFGPGTRLTVT.

CDR3: CASSQTEFSGNTIYF. CDR3 in DNA: TGTGCCAGCAGCCAGACAGAATTCTCTGGAAACACCATATATTTT. V is TRBV7-9 and J is TRBJ1-3, with D tentatively TRBD1 (5 bases). Trimming left V 5 bases short and J 0 bases short, with 11 bases between. This CDR3 comprises 15 residues. CDR1 and CDR2 from the germline V gene are SEHNR and FQNEAQ (reference sequence). The complete variable domain, with remaining parts taken from reference TRBV7-9 and TRBJ1-3, reads DTGVSQNPRHKITKRGQNVTFRCDPISEHNRLYWYRQTLGQGPEFLTYFQNEAQLEKSRLLSDRFSAERPKGSFSTLEIQRTEQGDSAMYLCASSQTEFSGNTIYFGEGSWLTVV.

This sequence joins TRBV9 and TRBJ1-1; D is possibly TRBD1 (5 bases). The CDR3 contains 13 residues. CDR1 and CDR2 (germline): SGDLS, YYNGEE. Between the trimmed V and J ends, which lost 4 bases and 5 bases, there was a span of 12 bases. CDR3 DNA sequence: TGTGCCAGCAGCCACGGCGGGGGGACTGAAGCTTTCTTT. Translating gives CASSHGGGTEAFF.

This clonotype was seen only a few times. CDR3 DNA sequence: TGTGCCAGCAGCCCTGCGGGACTATCTGCCGAGACCCAGTACTTC. Translation gives CASSPAGLSAETQYF. The chain joins TRBV7-8 to TRBJ2-5; TRBD2 matches at 7 bases. V trimming: 5 bases; J trimming: 5 bases; junction bases outside the gene matches: 11. This CDR3 has 15 residues. Germline-derived CDR1 and CDR2 are SGHVS and FQNEAQ.

This clonotype was found a few times. The chain has TRBV20-1 and TRBJ2-7; no reliable D call. V was trimmed by 3 bases and J by 5 bases, leaving 11 bases between them. Germline V CDR1 and CDR2: DFQATT, SNEGSKA (reference sequence). The CDR3 runs 12 residues. CDR3 coding DNA: TGCAGTGCTAGTCCCCCGCCAGACGAGCAGTACTTC. Translating it yields CSASPPPDEQYF.

This clonotype appeared a few times. The rearrangement joins TRBV15 to TRBJ2-6, with D maybe TRBD1 (6 bases). Trimming removed 4 bases at V and 2 bases at J, with 21 bases between. CDR1 is LNHNV and CDR2 is YYDKDF in the germline V gene (reference sequence). The CDR3 has 19 amino acids. The DNA of the CDR3 is TGTGCCACCAGCAAAAGCAAGCAGGGGTTCTTAGCTGGGGCCAACGTCCTGACTTTC. Translation: CATSKSKQGFLAGANVLTF.

This clonotype has more than one count but fewer than ten. V gene TRBV15 combines with J gene TRBJ2-5; the D gene could be TRBD1 or TRBD2 (6 bases each). The CDR3 is 21 amino acids. Germline CDR1 and CDR2: LNHNV and YYDKDF (reference sequence). V gave up 1 base and J gave up 0 bases, with 27 bases separating them. As DNA, the CDR3 is TGTGCCACCAGCAGAGGTGGAGAGGGGGGCGAAACGTTGTTGTACCAAGAGACCCAGTACTTC. It specifies CATSRGGEGGETLLYQETQYF.

This clonotype has a handful of counts. The J gene is TRBJ2-3, the V gene TRBV7-2; 7 bases fit TRBD1. J was trimmed by 0 bases and V by 4 bases; bases with no gene match: 7. The CDR3 length is 16 residues. The germline CDR1 and CDR2 sequences are SGHTA and FQGNSA. The DNA for the CDR3 is TGTGCCAGCAGCTCCGGGACAGAGAATAGCACAGATACGCAGTATTTT. Its translation: CASSSGTENSTDTQYF.

This clonotype was observed a few times. This sequence joins TRBV6-1 and TRBJ2-1; 8 nucleotides line up with TRBD2. CDR3 size: 15 residues. Germline V gene sequence: CDR1 MNHNS, CDR2 SASEGT. J gave up 7 bases and V 5 bases, and 10 bases lay outside the gene matches. The CDR3 DNA follows: TGTGCCAGCAGTCCCCGGGGGGGGGGCATTAATGAGCAGTTCTTC. It encodes CASSPRGGGINEQFF.

This clonotype was picked up a small number of times. The rearrangement joins TRBV14 to TRBJ1-1; D is unclear. Trimming pared 3 bases from V and 1 base from J, leaving 3 bases between. The CDR3 is 12 residues long. CDR1 is SGHDN, CDR2 FVKESK, per germline. The CDR3 DNA sequence: TGTGCCAGCAGCCAGGGGAACACTGAAGCTTTCTTT. Its protein is CASSQGNTEAFF.

This chain joins TRBV6-2 or TRBV6-3 and TRBJ2-7; 11 bases map to TRBD1. After removal of 2 bases from V and 0 bases from J, the junction contained 6 bases not matched to a gene. This CDR3 has 17 residues. The V gene's germline CDR1 is MNHEY and CDR2 SVGEGT. Here the CDR3 reads CASSYDRDRGDSYEQYF. In DNA, the CDR3 is TGTGCCAGCAGTTACGACCGGGACAGGGGGGACTCCTACGAGCAGTACTTC.

In its sample, this clonotype was seen many times. The chain couples TRBV4-2 to TRBJ1-5, with D perhaps TRBD1 (5 bases). CDR3 length: 16 amino acids. CDR1 is LGHNA, CDR2 YNFKEQ, per germline. Trimming cost V 3 bases and J 3 bases, with 15 bases left between them. The CDR3 spells CASSHDRDWDNQPQHF. CDR3 in DNA: TGTGCCAGCAGCCATGACCGGGACTGGGACAATCAGCCCCAGCATTTT.

This rearrangement joins TRBV6-5 to TRBJ2-3, with 8 nucleotides matching TRBD2. Germline assignment: CDR1 MNHEY and CDR2 SVGAGI. This CDR3 spans 14 amino acids. The trim removed 5 bases at V and 9 bases at J, leaving 10 bases unmatched. CDR3 DNA sequence: TGTGCCAGCAGTCCCCCGACTAGCGCCAGGACGCAGTATTTT. This translates into CASSPPTSARTQYF.

The chain employs TRBV7-2 and TRBJ2-1; D might be TRBD1 (6 bases). The CDR3 is 14 amino acids. The germline V gene encodes CDR1 SGHTA and CDR2 FQGNSA. Between the trimmed V and J ends, which lost 8 bases and 0 bases, there was a span of 11 bases. The DNA of the CDR3 is TGTGCCAGCGACGTAGGGGGCTCCTACAATGAGCAGTTCTTC. It specifies CASDVGGSYNEQFF.

There are many counts of this clonotype. The genes are TRBV7-3 and TRBJ2-1, with TRBD1 matching 9 bases. The V and J ends lost 2 bases and 6 bases, in that order; junction bases with no gene match: 8. Per germline, CDR1 SGHTA and CDR2 FQGTGA. The CDR3 length is 16 residues. CDR3: CASSLSSGQGRNEQFF. Written as DNA, the CDR3 is TGTGCCAGCAGCTTATCCTCGGGACAGGGACGCAATGAGCAGTTCTTC.

This clonotype was observed a handful of times. The V call is TRBV27, the J call TRBJ2-4, with 10 nucleotides matching TRBD1. Per germline, CDR1 MNHEY and CDR2 SMNVEV (reference sequence). The CDR3 consists of 15 residues. V lost 3 bases, J lost 6 bases, and 5 bases stayed unmatched. The CDR3 reads CASSLTGGGRNIQYF. For the CDR3, the DNA is TGTGCCAGCAGTTTGACAGGGGGCGGCAGAAACATTCAGTACTTC.

The gene calls are TRBV7-8 and TRBJ1-2; D ambiguous. The germline V and J ends were trimmed by 5 bases and 8 bases, with 18 bases remaining between them. Per germline, CDR1 SGHVS and CDR2 FQNEAQ. The CDR3 loop spans 14 amino acids. Here the CDR3 reads CASSPPLRRGGYTF. The CDR3 bases are TGTGCCAGCAGCCCCCCCTTGAGGCGGGGAGGCTACACCTTC. Combining the CDR3 with reference TRBV7-8 and TRBJ1-2 gives the whole variable domain GAGVSQSPRYKVAKRGQDVALRCDPISGHVSLFWYQQALGQGPEFLTYFQNEAQLDKSGLPSDRFFAERPEGSVSTLKIQRTQQEDSAVYLCASSPPLRRGGYTFGSGTRLTVV.

The genes are TRBV6-2 or TRBV6-3 and TRBJ2-2; D uncertain. Germline V lookup: CDR1 MNHEY, CDR2 SVGEGT. CDR3 length equals 16 residues. V lost 2 bases, J lost 2 bases, and 12 bases lay in between. CDR3 region: CASSYGMGTNTGELFF. The CDR3 coding sequence is TGTGCCAGCAGTTACGGGATGGGAACTAACACCGGGGAGCTGTTTTTT.

V usage is TRBV28 and J usage is TRBJ1-5; weak D call: TRBD1 (6 bases). Germline V gene lookup returns CDR1 MDHEN and CDR2 SYDVKM. Between the trimmed V and J ends, which lost 2 bases and 7 bases, there was a span of 18 bases. The length of the CDR3 is 16 residues. The CDR3 region is CASSLEVQGGGQPQHF. The DNA for the CDR3 is TGTGCCAGCAGTTTAGAGGTACAGGGCGGTGGACAGCCCCAGCATTTT.

The chain joins TRBV5-1 to TRBJ1-2; 7 bases map to TRBD1. From germline, CDR1 is SGHRS and CDR2 YFSETQ. There are 14 residues in the CDR3. J was trimmed by 6 bases and V by 4 bases; bases with no gene match: 9. This CDR3 is CASSGGGAPNGYTF. For the CDR3, the DNA is TGCGCCAGCAGCGGAGGGGGCGCGCCAAATGGCTACACCTTC.

V usage is TRBV7-2 and J usage is TRBJ1-3, with 7 bases identical to TRBD1. This CDR3 contains 16 residues. Germline V gene sequence: CDR1 SGHTA, CDR2 FQGNSA. Trimming cost V 7 bases and J 0 bases; bases outside gene matches: 9. The CDR3 spells CASNQDRAFSGNTIYF. The CDR3, as DNA: TGTGCCAGCAACCAAGACAGGGCTTTCTCTGGAAACACCATATATTTT.

This clonotype was detected only a few times. The rearrangement uses TRBV6-5 and TRBJ2-1; 14 positions match TRBD2. The CDR3 sequence is 19 residues long. The germline gives CDR1 MNHEY, CDR2 SVGAGI. The V gene end was trimmed by 5 bases and the J gene end by 0 bases; junction bases not matched to a gene: 9. The CDR3 sequence: CASSHDGTSGGPSYNEQFF. The DNA for the CDR3 is TGTGCCAGCAGTCACGACGGGACTAGCGGGGGTCCCTCCTACAATGAGCAGTTCTTC.

The rearrangement links TRBV4-1 to TRBJ1-2; 10 bases match TRBD1. The CDR3 runs to 15 residues. Losses at the gene ends were 1 base for V and 9 bases for J; bases not matched to a gene: 8. Germline assignment: CDR1 MGHRA and CDR2 YSYEKL. CDR3 in DNA: TGCGCCAGCAGCCAAGGAGGGGACAGGGGTTTTAGCTACACCTTC. It encodes CASSQGGDRGFSYTF.

CDR3 DNA sequence: TGTGCCAGCAGCTTAGATTCGGGTTGGGTGCCCCTCCACTTT. Amino acid sequence: CASSLDSGWVPLHF. V gene TRBV7-2 combines with J gene TRBJ1-6; D not certain. The V and J ends lost 1 base and 13 bases respectively, with 14 bases between them. This CDR3 spans 14 amino acids. Germline CDR1 is SGHTA and CDR2 is FQGNSA.

The genes are TRBV12-3 or TRBV12-4 and TRBJ1-5, with D hard to call. The CDR3 covers 16 residues. Between the trimmed V and J ends, which lost 6 bases and 2 bases, there was a span of 17 bases. CDR3 sequence (DNA): TGTGCCAGCAGCCCTACCTTAAGGGTTGGCAATCAGCCCCAGCATTTT. This encodes CASSPTLRVGNQPQHF.